The rows below give T cell receptor beta chains drawn from one sample of a study of Graves' ophthalmopathy and Graves' hyperthyroidism. TCRdb passed the multiplex PCR reads through MiXCR, listing each CDR3 protein once. The profile shows 200,000 to 300,000 distinct CDR3 sequences, around 42% of them singletons. Sequenced: peripheral blood. The receptors shown here come from an adult man with Graves' ophthalmopathy. CDR3s include the opening cysteine and the closing phenylalanine or tryptophan. The D gene is left open where the match is weak. Size values are once, few and many counts, or a class for expanded clones, and some rows have none.

d_call	v_call	j_call	clone_size	cdr3_nt	cdr3_aa
NA	TRBV20-1	TRBJ2-7	NA	TGCAGTGCTCCGACTTCCTCCTACGAGCAGTACTTC	CSAPTSSYEQYF
NA	TRBV7-2	TRBJ1-2	NA	TGTGCCAGCAGCTTAGTACAGGAGTATGGCTACACCTTC	CASSLVQEYGYTF
NA	TRBV2	TRBJ2-6	NA	TGTGCCAGCACAAGGGGTACGGCCAACGTCCTGACTTTC	CASTRGTANVLTF
NA	TRBV7-2	TRBJ2-2	NA	TGTGCCAGCAGCCCGACGGTGGGCAGCCCGAACACCGGGGAGCTGTTTTTT	CASSPTVGSPNTGELFF
TRBD1	TRBV5-4	TRBJ2-7	NA	TGTGCCAGCAGCTTGTTGGGACAGGGGTACTACGAGCAGTACTTC	CASSLLGQGYYEQYF
TRBD1	TRBV20-1	TRBJ2-7	NA	TGCAGTGCTAGAGTTTTGACAGGGTTCCACGAGCAGTACTTC	CSARVLTGFHEQYF
NA	TRBV4-1	TRBJ1-2	NA	TGCGCCAGCAGCCAAGAAGGAGCAGAAGGGAGGTATGGCTACACCTTC	CASSQEGAEGRYGYTF
TRBD2	TRBV24-1	TRBJ2-2	few	TGTGCCAGCTCACCTAGCGGGAACACCGGGGAGCTGTTTTTT	CASSPSGNTGELFF
NA	TRBV25-1	TRBJ2-7	many	TGTGCCAGCAGTGAATTAGAGGATTTCTCCTACGAGCAGTACTTC	CASSELEDFSYEQYF
TRBD2	TRBV24-1	TRBJ2-2	NA	TGTGCCGGCAGCCGATACCCCGTAGCGGGAGGGAACACCGGGGAGCTGTTTTTT	CAGSRYPVAGGNTGELFF
NA	TRBV7-8	TRBJ1-1	NA	TGTGCCAGCAGCCCCTTGGGGTCCTGGGCTTTCTTT	CASSPLGSWAFF
TRBD1	TRBV20-1	TRBJ1-1	few	TGCAGTGCTAGAAATGACAGGGGGGCGAACACTGAAGCTTTCTTT	CSARNDRGANTEAFF
NA	TRBV27	TRBJ2-7	NA	TGTGCCAGCAGTTCGGGGACAAAGAAGTACGAGCAGTACTTC	CASSSGTKKYEQYF
NA	TRBV29-1	TRBJ1-1	many	TGCAGCGTTAAGATCGTTGAAAACACTGAAGCTTTCTTT	CSVKIVENTEAFF
NA	TRBV5-4	TRBJ1-2	NA	TGTGCCAGCAGCATACCAGACAGCTATGGCTACACCTTC	CASSIPDSYGYTF
NA	TRBV20-1	TRBJ2-2	NA	TGCAGTGCTAGGACGGGTATCACCGGGGAGCTGTTTTTT	CSARTGITGELFF
TRBD2	TRBV7-3	TRBJ2-5	NA	TGTGCCAGCAGCGCGGGTTGGACTAGCGGGGAAGGTCCTCCCGAGGCCCAGTACTTC	CASSAGWTSGEGPPEAQYF
TRBD1	TRBV12-3/TRBV12-4	TRBJ1-5	few	TGTGCCAGCAGGTTTACAGGGGAAGGGCCCCAGCATTTT	CASRFTGEGPQHF
NA	TRBV28	TRBJ1-4	NA	TGTGCCAGCAGTTCCGTAAGAGGCAGGGTGAATGAAAAACTGTTTTTT	CASSSVRGRVNEKLFF
TRBD1	TRBV20-1	TRBJ2-7	NA	TGCAGTGCTAGTATTCCGGGACAGGGCGCCTACGAGCAGTACTTC	CSASIPGQGAYEQYF
TRBD1	TRBV19	TRBJ1-4	few	TGTGCCAGTAGTCCAATGACAGGGGATGAAAAACTGTTTTTT	CASSPMTGDEKLFF
TRBD1	TRBV2	TRBJ1-2	NA	TGTGCCAGCAGTGCACAGGGGGCGCAAGGCCACACCTTC	CASSAQGAQGHTF
NA	TRBV11-3	TRBJ1-3	NA	TGTGCCAGCAGCTTATCTGGCAGAATTGGAAACACCATATATTTT	CASSLSGRIGNTIYF
NA	TRBV9	TRBJ2-3	few	TGTGCCAGCAGCACCTCGCCGGCTAGCACAGATACGCAGTATTTT	CASSTSPASTDTQYF
NA	TRBV7-2	TRBJ2-7	NA	TGTGCCAGCAGCACCAGTTTGACAGGGAGGTACGAGCAGTACTTC	CASSTSLTGRYEQYF
TRBD1	TRBV15	TRBJ1-1	NA	TGTGCCACCAGCAGTGGACAGGGGAAGGCCAATGAGCAGTTCTTT	CATSSGQGKANEQFF
NA	TRBV4-1	TRBJ1-5	NA	TGCGCCAGCAGCCAAGGGGGGGAGGCCCTTAGCAATCAGCCCCAGCATTTT	CASSQGGEALSNQPQHF
TRBD2	TRBV29-1	TRBJ2-7	NA	TGCAGCGTTGAAGGGGGGACTAGCGGGAGCTACGAGCAGTACTTC	CSVEGGTSGSYEQYF
TRBD1	TRBV19	TRBJ1-2	few	TGTGCCAGTAGTCCGGACAGGGGGTTCGATGGCTACACCTTC	CASSPDRGFDGYTF
NA	TRBV24-1	TRBJ2-7	NA	TGTGCCACCAGTGATTCCGGGACGGGAAACTACGAGCAGTACTTC	CATSDSGTGNYEQYF
NA	TRBV5-1	TRBJ2-2	NA	TGCGCCAGCAGCTTAAGGTTCACCGGGGAGCTGTTTTTT	CASSLRFTGELFF
NA	TRBV19	TRBJ1-5	few	TGTGCCAGTAGTATAGGTTTGAGACAGCTCAATCAGCCCCAGCATTTT	CASSIGLRQLNQPQHF
NA	TRBV7-2	TRBJ1-5	once	TGTGCCAGCAGCGAGGAGAATCAGCCCCAGCATTTT	CASSEENQPQHF
NA	TRBV3-1	TRBJ1-5	NA	TGTGCCAGCAGCCAAGGTCCTCAGCCCCAGCATTTT	CASSQGPQPQHF
NA	TRBV20-1	TRBJ2-7	NA	TGCAGTGCCACCACCTTCAGGGGCGCCTACGAGCAGTACTTC	CSATTFRGAYEQYF
TRBD1	TRBV7-2	TRBJ2-7	few	TGTGCCAGCAGCTTAGCCGCGACAGGGATGCCCTCATACGAGCAGTACTTC	CASSLAATGMPSYEQYF
TRBD1	TRBV5-6	TRBJ1-2	few	TGTGCCAGCAGCTTGCTGGTGGACAGGGCCTATGGCTACACCTTC	CASSLLVDRAYGYTF
NA	TRBV7-2	TRBJ2-6	NA	TGTGCCAGCACCAGGGTCTCTGGGGCCAACGTCCTGACTTTC	CASTRVSGANVLTF
TRBD1	TRBV7-9	TRBJ1-3	few	TGTGCCAGCAGCATACAGGGGGCGCAGGGAAACACCATATATTTT	CASSIQGAQGNTIYF
TRBD2	TRBV7-2	TRBJ2-7	NA	TGTGCCAGCAGCCAAGATCGGGGCGGGAGGTACTTC	CASSQDRGGRYF
NA	TRBV7-2	TRBJ2-2	many	TGTGCCAGCAGCACCACGACAGGTCTTCCCGGGGAGCTGTTTTTT	CASSTTTGLPGELFF
NA	TRBV20-1	TRBJ2-5	NA	TGCAGTGCTAGTGAAACAGCACAAGAGACCCAGTACTTC	CSASETAQETQYF
NA	TRBV4-1	TRBJ1-1	NA	TGCGCCAGCAGCCAAGCCCAGGACAGGAACACTGAAGCTTTCTTT	CASSQAQDRNTEAFF
TRBD1	TRBV7-9	TRBJ2-7	NA	TGTGCCAGCAGCCCCAGGGGGGACAGGGAGTACTTC	CASSPRGDREYF
TRBD1	TRBV10-2	TRBJ1-2	NA	TGTGCCAGCTCACAGGGACAGTCGAACTATGGCTACACCTTC	CASSQGQSNYGYTF
NA	TRBV3-1	TRBJ2-7	NA	TGTGCCAGCAGCCAAGCACGCAGTGCCTACGAGCAGTACTTC	CASSQARSAYEQYF
NA	TRBV24-1	TRBJ1-2	NA	TGTGCCACCAGTGATTCCGGGAGTACTAACTATGGCTACACCTTC	CATSDSGSTNYGYTF
NA	TRBV29-1	TRBJ2-7	NA	TGCGCCAGCAGCCAGGGAGCGAAAGACGAGCAGTACTTC	CASSQGAKDEQYF
TRBD2	TRBV7-9	TRBJ2-1	NA	TGTGCCAGCAGCTTGCAGTCGGCTAGCGGGTACAATGAGCAGTTCTTC	CASSLQSASGYNEQFF
NA	TRBV19	TRBJ1-5	NA	TGTGCCAGTAGTACTGCTAGTCAGCCCCAGCATTTT	CASSTASQPQHF
NA	TRBV27	TRBJ1-2	NA	TGTGCCAGCAGTAGTCTACAGGGCGACTATGGCTACACCTTC	CASSSLQGDYGYTF
NA	TRBV7-8	TRBJ2-7	few	TGTGCCAGCAGCTTTCAGGGACGGGCGTCCGAGCAGTACTTC	CASSFQGRASEQYF
NA	TRBV7-6	TRBJ1-1	few	TGTGCCAGCAGCGAACGACAAGTAGCTTTCTTT	CASSERQVAFF
NA	TRBV19	TRBJ2-5	NA	TGTGCCAGTAGTATAGTATGGGGGACACAAGAGACCCAGTACTTC	CASSIVWGTQETQYF
NA	TRBV20-1	TRBJ2-5	NA	TGCAGTGCTAGAGCTGGCCGAACCGGGGGCGAAGAGACCCAGTACTTC	CSARAGRTGGEETQYF
NA	TRBV5-5	TRBJ2-5	NA	TGTGCCAGCAGCTTGGCAGGGGCGTGGTTGGAGACCCAGTACTTC	CASSLAGAWLETQYF